These 13 T cell receptor beta chains came from one sample sequenced in a study of blood T cell repertoires in COVID-19 (dated by TCRdb to 2019 to 2021). The library was generated by the immunoSEQ multiplex PCR assay. Drawn from immuneACCESS, this table holds only the in-frame rearrangements with V and J called that TCRdb kept. Clones are partly lost; checked studies trace under half to an unresolved V gene and leave the rest unexplained. Here the sample has some 170,000 clones; over 80% occur a single time. The ten largest clonotypes hold 1.6% of the sample. Sequencing was performed on peripheral blood. The receptors come from a woman between 50 and 59 years old with acute or convalescent COVID-19.

The V and J genes are TRBV29-1 and TRBJ2-3; TRBD2 matches at 8 bases. Germline V gene sequence: CDR1 SQVTM, CDR2 ANQGSEA. This CDR3 contains 14 residues. Trimming took 7 bases from V and 1 from J; bases not matched to a gene: 7. The CDR3 coding sequence is TGCAGCGGCCAGCGGGGGTTGGGCACAGATACGCAGTATTTT. It specifies CSGQRGLGTDTQYF.

The gene calls are TRBV29-1 and TRBJ1-1; D unclear. Trimming took 5 bases from V and 0 from J, leaving 10 bases between them. Germline CDR1 and CDR2: SQVTM and ANQGSEA. This CDR3 is built from 13 residues. CDR3 DNA sequence: TGCAGCGTTCTGCAGGTCCTGAACACTGAAGCTTTCTTT. Translation: CSVLQVLNTEAFF. The full variable domain, in which reference TRBV29-1 and TRBJ1-1 provide the parts outside the CDR3, is SAVISQKPSRDICQRGTSLTIQCQVDSQVTMMFWYRQQPGQSLTLIATANQGSEATYESGFVIDKFPISRPNLTFSTLTVSNMSPEDSSIYLCSVLQVLNTEAFFGQGTRLTVV.

The chain links TRBV4-3 to TRBJ1-2; D remains unclear. Germline CDR1 reads LGHNA; CDR2 reads YSLEER. This CDR3 comprises 15 residues. The V and J ends lost 1 base and 2 bases respectively, with 11 bases between them. CDR3 nucleotide sequence: TGCGCCAGCAGCCAAGTTCTGGCCACCAACTATGGCTACACCTTC. It encodes CASSQVLATNYGYTF.

V usage is TRBV5-6 and J usage is TRBJ1-5; D unclear. CDR1 SGHDT and CDR2 YYEEEE come from the germline V gene. The CDR3 is 14 residues long. V lost 1 base to trimming and J lost 4 bases, with 9 bases between them. The CDR3 loop reads CASSLSRRNQPQHF. The CDR3 DNA is TGTGCCAGCAGCTTGTCCAGGCGTAATCAGCCCCAGCATTTT. Full variable domain (outside the CDR3, taken from reference TRBV5-6 and TRBJ1-5): DAGVTQSPTHLIKTRGQQVTLRCSPKSGHDTVSWYQQALGQGPQFIFQYYEEEERQRGNFPDRFSGHQFPNYSSELNVNALLLGDSALYLCASSLSRRNQPQHFGDGTRLSIL.

The V and J genes are TRBV18 and TRBJ1-2; 8 positions match TRBD1. Per the germline V gene, CDR1 is KGHSH and CDR2 is LQKENI. V lost 6 bases, J lost 8 bases, and 14 bases stayed unmatched. This CDR3 is built from 15 residues. CDR3 nucleotide sequence: TGTGCCAGCTCTCCAGGACAGGGAGGGTTGCAGGGCTACACCTTC. Translated: CASSPGQGGLQGYTF.

V and J are TRBV7-8 and TRBJ1-3; D might be TRBD1 (5 bases). Trimming shortened V by 5 bases and J by 4 bases, and 18 bases separated the two germline ends. This CDR3 has 16 residues. The germline CDR1 and CDR2 sequences are SGHVS and FQNEAQ. The CDR3 reads CASSLSVGLSGNTIYF. As DNA, the CDR3 is TGTGCCAGCAGCCTATCGGTGGGGCTTTCCGGAAACACCATATATTTT.

This clone was picked up one time. The CDR3 sequence: CASSQDVGGAGGAYEQYF. For the CDR3, the DNA is TGTGCCAGCAGCCAAGATGTTGGCGGGGCCGGTGGAGCCTACGAGCAGTACTTC. This chain links TRBV3-1 (or the pseudogene TRBV3-2) with TRBJ2-7, with D possibly TRBD2 on 6 matching bases. Germline lookup yields CDR1 LGHDT and CDR2 YNNKEL (reference sequence). The CDR3 is 18 residues long. V lost 0 bases to trimming and J lost 2 bases, with 20 bases between them.

The chain employs TRBV6-5 and TRBJ1-1; D might be TRBD1 (6 bases). This CDR3 region has 13 residues. Trimming removed 11 bases at V and 6 bases at J, with 19 bases between. Germline CDR1 MNHEY, CDR2 SVGAGI. The CDR3 loop reads CAVTPGHSSEAFF. CDR3 in DNA: TGTGCCGTCACTCCGGGACATAGCTCTGAAGCTTTCTTT.

This clone came up once. The V and J genes are TRBV6-2 or TRBV6-3 and TRBJ2-7, with a tentative D call TRBD2 (5 bases). Germline-derived CDR1 and CDR2 are MNHEY and SVGEGT. V dropped 0 bases and J dropped 0 bases, with 9 bases sitting between them. This CDR3 region has 15 residues. The CDR3 reads CASSYSVGNSYEQYF. The CDR3 bases are TGTGCCAGCAGTTACTCTGTCGGGAACTCCTACGAGCAGTACTTC.

This clone was counted a single time. The chain joins TRBV7-9 to TRBJ2-7, with 7 bases identical to TRBD2. Germline V CDR1 and CDR2: SEHNR, FQNEAQ (reference sequence). This CDR3 has 14 amino acids. V was pared by 4 bases and J by 3 bases, with 6 bases of the junction left unmatched. CDR3 sequence (DNA): TGTGCCAGCAGCTCACGCCGGGACTACTACGAGCAGTACTTC. Protein: CASSSRRDYYEQYF.

The V and J genes are TRBV5-1 and TRBJ2-2; 9 bases line up with TRBD1. V lost 4 bases to trimming and J lost 6 bases; unmatched junction nucleotides: 10. The CDR3 spans 16 residues. Germline lookup yields CDR1 SGHRS and CDR2 YFSETQ. CDR3 nucleotide sequence: TGCGCCAGCAGCCCGGGTGGACAGGGGAGGTCCGGGGAGCTGTTTTTT. Protein: CASSPGGQGRSGELFF.

The CDR3 bases are TGTGCCACCAGCACGTCACTTGCTAACTATGGCTACACCTTC. It is translated as CATSTSLANYGYTF. This chain uses TRBV15 with TRBJ1-2; D gene ambiguous. V was cut by 4 bases and J by 0 bases, with 9 bases left in between. Germline CDR1 reads LNHNV; CDR2 reads YYDKDF (reference sequence). The CDR3 runs 14 residues.

The chain uses TRBV19 and TRBJ1-1, with TRBD1 as a possible D gene (5 bases). V lost 7 bases and J 2 bases, leaving 11 bases between the germline ends. Germline lookup yields CDR1 LNHDA and CDR2 SQIVND (reference sequence). This CDR3 region has 13 residues. The CDR3 nucleotides are TGTGCCAGTAAACTCGACAGAAACACTGAAGCTTTCTTT. This sequence encodes CASKLDRNTEAFF.